This is a list of T cell receptor beta chains from one sample in a study of Graves' ophthalmopathy and Graves' hyperthyroidism. TCRdb re-called the multiplex PCR reads with MiXCR, one entry per CDR3 protein. The sample carries about 740,000 distinct CDR3 sequences, around 40% recorded once. Sequencing was done on a sample of peripheral blood. These receptors were obtained from an adult man with Graves' ophthalmopathy. CDR3s include the opening cysteine and the closing phenylalanine or tryptophan. The D gene is left open where the match is weak. Expanded clones get a size class; other rows say once, few or many, or leave the size out.

TRBJ2-7 TRBV20-1 . . TGCAGTGCTAGAGATGGGCAGAGCCCCTACGAGCAGTACTTC CSARDGQSPYEQYF
TRBJ1-2 TRBV19 few TRBD1 TGTGCCAGTAGCGACAGGACAGGGATCTATGGCTACACCTTC CASSDRTGIYGYTF
TRBJ2-6 TRBV2 . . TGTGCCAGCAGTGGTGCCTCTTCCAACGTCCTGACTTTC CASSGASSNVLTF
TRBJ2-7 TRBV10-3 . TRBD1 TGTGCCAGCAGTTTGCCAGGGGGCAACTACGAGCAGTACTTC CASSLPGGNYEQYF
TRBJ1-5 TRBV24-1 . TRBD1 TGTGCCACCAGTGCTCACAGACAGGGTAACGAGCCCCAGCATTTT CATSAHRQGNEPQHF
TRBJ1-2 TRBV19 many . TGTGCCAGTAGTATTCGTTGGGAAAACTATGGCTACACCTTC CASSIRWENYGYTF
TRBJ2-7 TRBV10-3 . . TGTGCCAGCAGCCCGTTCTTCGGCGGAACCTACGAGCAGTACTTC CASSPFFGGTYEQYF
TRBJ1-2 TRBV10-3 few . TGTGCCAGCAATCAGGACGGGACTAACTATGGCTACACCTTC CASNQDGTNYGYTF
TRBJ2-2 TRBV28 . TRBD1 TGTGCCACCGGACAGGGGGCGCTCACCGGGGAGCTGTTTTTT CATGQGALTGELFF
TRBJ1-1 TRBV11-2 . . TGTGCCAGCAGCCCGCGGGGAGGGTGGACTGAAGCTTTCTTT CASSPRGGWTEAFF
TRBJ2-7 TRBV6-6 . . TGTGCCAGCACTCGGGACTCGCTCTACGAGCAGTACTTC CASTRDSLYEQYF
TRBJ2-6 TRBV5-1 many TRBD1 TGCGCCAGCAGCATGACAGGGCCTGGGGCCAACGTCCTGACTTTC CASSMTGPGANVLTF
TRBJ1-2 TRBV5-1 few . TGCGCCAGCAGCTTCACAGCCCGTTATACTAACTATGGCTACACCTTC CASSFTARYTNYGYTF
TRBJ2-3 TRBV7-9 . . TGTGCCAGCAGTCCTAGCTTCACAGATACGCAGTATTTT CASSPSFTDTQYF
TRBJ1-6 TRBV19 . TRBD1 TGTGCCAGTATCCTAAGATGGGACAGGGGCGTCTTGGTCCTTTCACCCCTCCACTTT CASILRWDRGVLVLSPLHF
TRBJ1-4 TRBV7-2 many . TGTGCCAGCAGCTCCTACGGTCGATCAACTAATGAAAAACTGTTTTTT CASSSYGRSTNEKLFF
TRBJ2-5 TRBV7-2 . . TGTGCCAGTAGCCTGCTCGGTTCAGGCCAAGAGACCCAGTACTTC CASSLLGSGQETQYF
TRBJ2-5 TRBV7-2 . . TGTGCCTGGATCGGACCTGGCGGGGAGACCCAGTACTTC CAWIGPGGETQYF
TRBJ2-5 TRBV29-1 . . TGCAGCTTTGGGCAGGGGCTCCAAGAGACCCAGTACTTC CSFGQGLQETQYF
TRBJ1-2 TRBV19 . . TGTGCCAGTAATCCGGACAGAGGTATTTATGGCTACACCTTC CASNPDRGIYGYTF
TRBJ2-7 TRBV10-2 . . TGCGCCAGCAGTGGTGCACCACTAAACTCCTACGAGCAGTACTTC CASSGAPLNSYEQYF
TRBJ2-3 TRBV24-1 . . TGTGCCACCAGCACTTCGGGGCAGCCAGATACGCAGTATTTT CATSTSGQPDTQYF
TRBJ1-1 TRBV20-1 few TRBD1 TGCAGTGCAAAGACAGGGATGAACACTGAAGCTTTCTTT CSAKTGMNTEAFF
TRBJ2-5 TRBV20-1 . . TGCAGTGTCACCAGAGGTTTGGATCAGCCCCAGTACTTC CSVTRGLDQPQYF